This T cell receptor (beta chain) stems from a study of blood T cells in healthy people across ages. CDR3 length equals 14 residues. V lost 1 base and J 6 bases, leaving 12 bases between the germline ends. Germline V gene sequence: CDR1 SNHLY, CDR2 FYNNEI. Using a J-beta primer mix together with a sample-barcoded 5' primer, a second PCR was run for roughly 6 to 12 cycles. TCRdb itself ran the 5' RACE reads through MiXCR, one entry per CDR3 protein. In the table there are around 1,500,000 distinct CDR3 sequences, 28% of which are singletons. V and J are TRBV2 and TRBJ1-1, with TRBD1 as a possible D gene (5 bases). The sample taken for sequencing was blood. The source is a woman in her twenties or thirties in good health. Here the CDR3 DNA reads TGTGCCAGCAGTGAAGGGGAGGGGCGCGCTGAAGCTTTCTTT. It specifies CASSEGEGRAEAFF.